This T cell receptor beta chain was captured by sequencing in a study of T-cell reconstitution after alpha-beta-depleted transplantation in children. Library preparation (for TCRbeta) was performed with unique molecular identifiers. TCRdb reanalysed the PCR reads using MiXCR and keeps one entry per CDR3 protein. Of some 500,000 distinct CDR3 sequences listed, 18% are singletons. This clonotype occurred a few times. This clonotype originated in a human donor who donated a stem cell graft to a child with acute lymphoblastic leukemia. Sequences were derived from PBMCs from the stem cell graft donor, sampled from the stem cell graft.

The CDR3: CASSYSGIPPYNEQFF. The CDR3, as DNA: TGTGCCAGCAGTTACTCCGGTATCCCCCCATACAATGAGCAGTTCTTC. The genes are TRBV6-2 or TRBV6-3 and TRBJ2-1; D remains unclear. This CDR3 spans 16 amino acids. V was clipped by 0 bases and J by 4 bases, with 13 bases between them. Germline V CDR1 and CDR2: MNHEY, SVGEGT.